The 24 T cell receptor beta chains in this list originate from one sample, sequenced in a study of T cell responses to AZD1222 COVID-19 vaccine. Only in-frame clones appear in the TCRdb table, and some are missing; sequencing was by immunoSEQ multiplex PCR. The sample comprises about 120,000 clones, about 90% of which are singletons, and around 1.7% rests with the top ten. This material consisted of peripheral blood, taken on day 0 of AZD1222 vaccination. The receptor source for this set is an adult in good health.

The chain employs TRBV11-1 and TRBJ2-5; the D gene is possibly TRBD2 (5 bases). Germline V gene sequence: CDR1 SGHAT, CDR2 FQDESV (reference sequence). CDR3 length: 14 residues. Trimming removed 6 bases at V and 2 bases at J, with 13 bases between. For the CDR3, the DNA is TGTGCCAGCAGTCTCCCTCCGGGGCAAGAGACCCAGTACTTC. Translating it yields CASSLPPGQETQYF.

The chain joins TRBV3-1 (or the pseudogene TRBV3-2) to TRBJ1-2; possibly TRBD1 for D (6 bases). Germline V gives CDR1 LGHDT, CDR2 YNNKEL (reference sequence). V dropped 4 bases and J dropped 2 bases, with 11 bases sitting between them. CDR3 length: 14 amino acids. The CDR3 is CASSRRGENYGYTF. The CDR3 DNA reads TGTGCCAGCAGCCGGAGGGGGGAAAACTATGGCTACACCTTC.

CDR3 amino acids: CASSYQQAAPGNTIYF. As DNA, the CDR3 is TGTGCCAGCAGTTACCAGCAGGCCGCTCCTGGAAACACCATATATTTT. This chain joins TRBV6-5 and TRBJ1-3; D remains unclear. Germline V CDR1 and CDR2: MNHEY, SVGAGI. The CDR3 length is 16 residues. V lost 2 bases to trimming and J lost 2 bases, with 13 bases between them.

The chain uses TRBV29-1 and TRBJ1-1; 7 nucleotides match TRBD1. This CDR3 is 13 amino acids long. Germline trimming cut 5 bases from V and 2 bases from J; bases unmatched to any gene: 5. Per the germline V gene, CDR1 is SQVTM and CDR2 is ANQGSEA. CDR3 sequence (DNA): TGCAGCGTTACCGGGACAGCCAACACTGAAGCTTTCTTT. Translating gives CSVTGTANTEAFF.

V and J are TRBV19 and TRBJ1-3, with 9 bases aligning to TRBD1. In germline, CDR1 is LNHDA, CDR2 SQIVND (reference sequence). This CDR3 contains 18 residues. With V trimmed by 6 bases and J by 0 bases, 12 bases remained unmatched. CDR3 bases: TGTGCCAGTAGGGGACAGGGACTTTTTAAAAGCTCTGGAAACACCATATATTTT. Its translation is CASRGQGLFKSSGNTIYF.

The chain recombines TRBV7-8 with TRBJ1-5; D might be TRBD1 (6 bases). Trimming left V 0 bases short and J 5 bases short, with 14 bases between. The germline V gene encodes CDR1 SGHVS and CDR2 FQNEAQ. The CDR3 totals 16 residues. CDR3 in DNA: TGTGCCAGCAGCTTAGCGATGGCAGGGGAACATCAGCCCCAGCATTTT. Its translation is CASSLAMAGEHQPQHF. The full variable domain, in which reference TRBV7-8 and TRBJ1-5 provide the parts outside the CDR3, is GAGVSQSPRYKVAKRGQDVALRCDPISGHVSLFWYQQALGQGPEFLTYFQNEAQLDKSGLPSDRFFAERPEGSVSTLKIQRTQQEDSAVYLCASSLAMAGEHQPQHFGDGTRLSIL.

This sequence joins TRBV11-3 and TRBJ1-3; 10 bases are shared with TRBD1. This CDR3 comprises 18 residues. CDR1 and CDR2 from the germline V gene are SGHNT and YENEEA. After removal of 5 bases from V and 0 bases from J, the junction contained 10 bases not matched to a gene. The CDR3 here is CASSVRDRGSASGNTIYF. The CDR3 DNA reads TGTGCCAGCAGCGTCCGGGACAGGGGATCAGCCTCTGGAAACACCATATATTTT.

This chain links TRBV6-5 with TRBJ2-7; TRBD1 might be the D (5 bases). CDR1 MNHEY and CDR2 SVGAGI come from the germline V gene. The CDR3 is 13 amino acids. Between the trimmed V and J ends, which lost 6 bases and 2 bases, there was a span of 11 bases. The DNA for the CDR3 is TGTGCCAGCAGCCCGACAGCCACCTACGAGCAGTACGTC. Encoded protein: CASSPTATYEQYV.

The V and J genes are TRBV19 and TRBJ1-1; TRBD1 aligns across 11 bases. Looked up from germline, CDR1 is LNHDA and CDR2 is SQIVND (reference sequence). The ends lost 10 bases at V and 1 base at J; junction bases unmatched: 17. This CDR3 has 18 amino acids. The CDR3 protein is CATGTGGLVFFRNTEAFF. The CDR3 DNA reads as TGTGCCACCGGGACAGGGGGTTTAGTTTTTTTTCGGAACACTGAAGCTTTCTTT.

The chain is built from TRBV15 and TRBJ2-3; 7 bases agree with TRBD2. Germline assignment: CDR1 LNHNV and CDR2 YYDKDF (reference sequence). Losses at the gene ends were 3 bases for V and 5 bases for J; bases not matched to a gene: 14. The CDR3 is 17 amino acids. The CDR3 here is CATSSRSGWASGDTQYF. The DNA for the CDR3 is TGTGCCACCAGCAGTAGGTCTGGGTGGGCTAGCGGAGATACGCAGTATTTT. Full variable domain (outside the CDR3, taken from reference TRBV15 and TRBJ2-3): DAMVIQNPRYQVTQFGKPVTLSCSQTLNHNVMYWYQQKSSQAPKLLFHYYDKDFNNEADTPDNFQSRRPNTSFCFLDIRSPGLGDTAMYLCATSSRSGWASGDTQYFGPGTRLTVL.

The chain carries TRBV27 and TRBJ2-7; 7 nucleotides agree with TRBD1. Losses at the gene ends were 6 bases for V and 2 bases for J; bases not matched to a gene: 7. The CDR3 totals 14 residues. The germline V gene encodes CDR1 MNHEY and CDR2 SMNVEV (reference sequence). The CDR3 DNA follows: TGTGCCAGCAGACAGACAGGGAGCCCCTACGAGCAGTACTTC. As protein: CASRQTGSPYEQYF.

The genes are TRBV9 and TRBJ2-3; TRBD2 agrees at 9 bases. V shed 3 bases and J 4 bases; nucleotides not matched to a gene: 15. Germline V gene lookup returns CDR1 SGDLS and CDR2 YYNGEE. CDR3 length: 18 residues. Here the CDR3 reads CASSAPTLAGPEADTQYF. The CDR3 bases are TGTGCCAGCAGCGCCCCAACTCTAGCGGGACCGGAGGCAGATACGCAGTATTTT.

A single count supports this clone. The chain is built from TRBV18 and TRBJ1-1; 7 nucleotides line up with TRBD1. V lost 2 bases, J lost 10 bases, and 10 bases stayed unmatched. Germline V gives CDR1 KGHSH, CDR2 LQKENI. The CDR3 is 14 residues long. The CDR3 here is CASSPEVHRGTAFF. Written as DNA, the CDR3 is TGTGCCAGCTCACCAGAGGTCCACAGGGGTACAGCTTTCTTT.

The chain couples TRBV19 to TRBJ2-3; D remains unclear. V lost 1 base and J 1 base, leaving 12 bases between the germline ends. Germline-derived CDR1 and CDR2 are LNHDA and SQIVND (reference sequence). This CDR3 spans 16 amino acids. Written as DNA, the CDR3 is TGTGCCAGTAGTATAGGTACCCCCCCGGGCACAGATACGCAGTATTTT. Its protein product is CASSIGTPPGTDTQYF. Complete variable domain (other parts from reference TRBV19 and TRBJ2-3): DGGITQSPKYLFRKEGQNVTLSCEQNLNHDAMYWYRQDPGQGLRLIYYSQIVNDFQKGDIAEGYSVSREKKESFPLTVTSAQKNPTAFYLCASSIGTPPGTDTQYFGPGTRLTVL.

The CDR3 DNA reads as TGTGCCAGTAGTGGACTGGATACCAACTATGGCTACACCTTC. Its translation is CASSGLDTNYGYTF. The genes are TRBV19 and TRBJ1-2, with unresolved D. V lost 5 bases and J 2 bases, leaving 12 bases between the germline ends. Germline V lookup: CDR1 LNHDA, CDR2 SQIVND (reference sequence). This CDR3 contains 14 residues.

The chain is built from TRBV6-2 or TRBV6-3 and TRBJ1-1, with D possibly TRBD1 on 5 matching bases. This CDR3 comprises 14 residues. Per germline, CDR1 MNHEY and CDR2 SVGEGT. With 5 bases removed from V and 2 bases from J, the gap between germline ends came to 12 bases. CDR3 sequence: CASSKPGPNTEAFF. In nucleotides, the CDR3 is TGTGCCAGCAGTAAGCCGGGGCCCAACACTGAAGCTTTCTTT.

The rearrangement uses TRBV10-3 and TRBJ1-2; TRBD1 matches at 8 bases. The junction had 3 bases not matched to a gene; V was cut back by 0 bases and J by 6 bases. The CDR3 runs 14 residues. Germline CDR1 reads ENHRY; CDR2 reads SYGVKD. The CDR3 sequence: CAISESVQGDGYTF. CDR3 coding DNA: TGTGCCATCAGTGAGTCAGTACAGGGGGATGGCTACACCTTC.

The V call is TRBV19, the J call TRBJ1-1; 8 nucleotides match TRBD1. J gave up 4 bases and V 6 bases, and 7 bases lay outside the gene matches. The CDR3 is 14 residues long. Germline CDR1 reads LNHDA; CDR2 reads SQIVND (reference sequence). CDR3 in amino acids: CASRTGAALTEAFF. As DNA, the CDR3 is TGTGCCAGTAGGACAGGGGCCGCTCTCACTGAAGCTTTCTTT.

The V gene is TRBV11-2, the J gene TRBJ2-3; D may match TRBD1 or TRBD2 (7 bases each). This CDR3 contains 14 residues. V was cut by 5 bases and J by 4 bases, with 13 bases left in between. Germline CDR1 and CDR2: SGHAT and FQNNGV. The CDR3 spells CASSPRGRADTQYF. The CDR3 DNA reads as TGTGCCAGCAGCCCCAGGGGGAGGGCAGATACGCAGTATTTT.

The chain has TRBV19 and TRBJ1-3; the match to TRBD1 covers 9 bases. From germline, CDR1 is LNHDA and CDR2 SQIVND (reference sequence). Losses at the gene ends were 8 bases for V and 0 bases for J; bases not matched to a gene: 5. This CDR3 has 15 amino acids. Here the CDR3 DNA reads TGTGCCAGTGGGCCGACAGGGGGCTCTGGAAACACCATATATTTT. Translation gives CASGPTGGSGNTIYF.

The V and J genes are TRBV6-2 or TRBV6-3 and TRBJ1-1; D remains ambiguous. The V gene lost 4 bases and the J gene lost 4 bases, with 10 bases spanning the gap. Germline V gene sequence: CDR1 MNHEY, CDR2 SVGEGT. There are 13 residues in the CDR3. CDR3 coding DNA: TGTGCCAGCAGTTCTCCGATCCCCACTGAAGCTTTCTTT. Protein sequence: CASSSPIPTEAFF.

The chain couples TRBV28 to TRBJ1-2; D is possibly TRBD1 (6 bases). Per the germline V gene, CDR1 is MDHEN and CDR2 is SYDVKM. The CDR3 sequence is 14 residues long. V lost 6 bases, J lost 4 bases, and 15 bases lay in between. CDR3 in amino acids: CASSPTATGYGYTF. DNA of the CDR3: TGTGCCAGCAGCCCGACGGCGACAGGCTATGGCTACACCTTC.

The chain carries TRBV29-1 and TRBJ2-1; D is perhaps TRBD1 or TRBD2 (7 bases each). This CDR3 is 14 amino acids long. V lost 4 bases and J 8 bases, leaving 18 bases between the germline ends. The germline V gene encodes CDR1 SQVTM and CDR2 ANQGSEA. The CDR3 reads CSVARNRGGDEQFF. The CDR3 bases are TGCAGCGTTGCCCGAAACAGGGGAGGGGATGAGCAGTTCTTC.

The chain uses TRBV5-4 and TRBJ1-2; D gene ambiguous. The V end lost 9 bases, the J end lost 8 bases, and 17 bases lay between the germline ends. The CDR3 is 12 amino acids. Per the germline V gene, CDR1 is SGHNT and CDR2 is YYREEE (reference sequence). The CDR3 bases are TGTGCCACCACTCTCGAGAGCTCGGGCTACACCTTC. It is translated as CATTLESSGYTF.